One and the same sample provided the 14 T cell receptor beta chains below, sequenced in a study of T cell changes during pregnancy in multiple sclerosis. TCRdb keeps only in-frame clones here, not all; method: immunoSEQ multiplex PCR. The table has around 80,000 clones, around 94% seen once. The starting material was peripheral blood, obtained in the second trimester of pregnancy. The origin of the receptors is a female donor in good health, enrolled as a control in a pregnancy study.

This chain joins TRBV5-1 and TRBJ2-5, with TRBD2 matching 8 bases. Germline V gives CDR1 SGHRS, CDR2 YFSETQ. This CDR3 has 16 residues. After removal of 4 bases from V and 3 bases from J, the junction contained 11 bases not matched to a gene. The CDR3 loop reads CASSAGPGLGEETQYF. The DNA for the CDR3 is TGCGCCAGCAGCGCGGGGCCGGGACTAGGAGAAGAGACCCAGTACTTC.

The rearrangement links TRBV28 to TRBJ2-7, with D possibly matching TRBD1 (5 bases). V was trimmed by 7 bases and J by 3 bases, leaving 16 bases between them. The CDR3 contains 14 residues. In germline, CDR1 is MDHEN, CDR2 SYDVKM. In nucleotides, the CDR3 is TGTGCCAGCACCGCAGGGCCCTCCTACTACGAGCAGTACTTC. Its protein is CASTAGPSYYEQYF.

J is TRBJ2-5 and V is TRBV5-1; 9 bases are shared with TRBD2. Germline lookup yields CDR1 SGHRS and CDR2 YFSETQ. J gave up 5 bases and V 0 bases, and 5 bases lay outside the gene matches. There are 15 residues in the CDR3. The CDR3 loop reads CASSLEGSGSETQYF. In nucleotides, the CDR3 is TGCGCCAGCAGCTTGGAAGGTAGCGGGAGTGAGACCCAGTACTTC.

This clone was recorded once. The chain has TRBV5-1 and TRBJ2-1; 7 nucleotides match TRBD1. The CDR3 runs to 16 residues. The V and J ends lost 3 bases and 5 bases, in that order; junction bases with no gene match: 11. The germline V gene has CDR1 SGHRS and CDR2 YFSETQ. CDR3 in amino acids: CASSSGGGQLDNEQFF. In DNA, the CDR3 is TGCGCCAGCAGCTCGGGTGGGGGACAGCTAGACAATGAGCAGTTCTTC.

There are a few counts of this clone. The CDR3 protein is CAWSRAGTLNTEAFF. The CDR3 DNA is TGTGCCTGGAGTCGAGCCGGGACTTTGAACACTGAAGCTTTCTTT. The chain employs TRBV30 and TRBJ1-1; maybe TRBD1 (5 bases). Trimming took 2 bases from V and 0 from J, leaving 13 bases between them. The CDR3 covers 15 residues. Germline CDR1 reads GTSNPN; CDR2 reads SVGIG (reference sequence).

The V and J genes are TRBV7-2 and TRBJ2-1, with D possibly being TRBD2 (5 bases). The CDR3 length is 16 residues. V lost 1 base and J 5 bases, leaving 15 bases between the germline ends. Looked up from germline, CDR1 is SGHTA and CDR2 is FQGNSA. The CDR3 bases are TGTGCCAGCAGCTTAGAGAAGTATTGGGGAGACAATGAGCAGTTCTTC. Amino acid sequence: CASSLEKYWGDNEQFF. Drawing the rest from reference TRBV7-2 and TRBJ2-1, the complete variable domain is GAGVSQSPSNKVTEKGKDVELRCDPISGHTALYWYRQSLGQGLEFLIYFQGNSAPDKSGLPSDRFSAERTGGSVSTLTIQRTQQEDSAVYLCASSLEKYWGDNEQFFGPGTRLTVL.

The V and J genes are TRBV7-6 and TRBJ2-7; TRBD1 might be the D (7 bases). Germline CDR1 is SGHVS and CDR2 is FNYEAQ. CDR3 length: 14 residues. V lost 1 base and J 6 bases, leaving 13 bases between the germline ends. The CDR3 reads CASSLVSGDSEQYF. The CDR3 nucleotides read TGTGCCAGCAGCTTAGTCTCGGGGGACAGCGAGCAGTACTTC.

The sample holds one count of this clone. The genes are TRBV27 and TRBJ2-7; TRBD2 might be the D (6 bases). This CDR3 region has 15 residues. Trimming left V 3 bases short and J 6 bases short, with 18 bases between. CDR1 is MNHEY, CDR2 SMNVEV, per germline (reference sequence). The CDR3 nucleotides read TGTGCCAGCAGTTTGCGCGGACTAACCCCTCGCGAGCAGTACTTC. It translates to CASSLRGLTPREQYF.

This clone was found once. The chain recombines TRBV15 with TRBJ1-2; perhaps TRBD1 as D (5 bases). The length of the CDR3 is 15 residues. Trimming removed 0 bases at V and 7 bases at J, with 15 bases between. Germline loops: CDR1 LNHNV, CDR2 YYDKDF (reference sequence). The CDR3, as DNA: TGTGCCACCAGCAGAGAGTCGGGGGGAAAGGGTGGCTACACCTTC. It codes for CATSRESGGKGGYTF.

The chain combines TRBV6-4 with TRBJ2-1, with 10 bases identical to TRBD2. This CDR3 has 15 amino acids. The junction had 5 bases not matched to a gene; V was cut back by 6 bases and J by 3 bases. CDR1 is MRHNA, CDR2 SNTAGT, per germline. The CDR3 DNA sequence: TGTGCCAGCAGACAGCGGGAGGGCCTCTACAATGAGCAGTTCTTC. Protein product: CASRQREGLYNEQFF.

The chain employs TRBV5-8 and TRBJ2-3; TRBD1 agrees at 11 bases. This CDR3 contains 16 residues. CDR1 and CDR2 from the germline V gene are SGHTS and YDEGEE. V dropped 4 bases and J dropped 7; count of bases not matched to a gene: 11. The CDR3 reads CASSIAGTGGFNTQYF. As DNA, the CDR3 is TGTGCCAGCAGCATAGCAGGGACAGGGGGTTTTAATACGCAGTATTTT.

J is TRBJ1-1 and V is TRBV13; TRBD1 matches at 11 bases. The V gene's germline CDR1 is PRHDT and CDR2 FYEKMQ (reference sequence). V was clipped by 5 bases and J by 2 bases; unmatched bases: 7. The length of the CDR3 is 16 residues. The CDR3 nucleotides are TGTGCCAGCAGCCAAGAGGGGACAGGGGGAAACACTGAAGCTTTCTTT. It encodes CASSQEGTGGNTEAFF.

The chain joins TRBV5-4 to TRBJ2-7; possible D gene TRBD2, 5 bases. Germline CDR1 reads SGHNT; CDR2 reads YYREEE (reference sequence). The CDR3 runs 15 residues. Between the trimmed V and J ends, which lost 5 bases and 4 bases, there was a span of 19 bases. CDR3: CASRITRVGAYEQYF. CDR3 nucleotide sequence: TGTGCCAGCAGAATCACTAGGGTTGGAGCGTACGAGCAGTACTTC.

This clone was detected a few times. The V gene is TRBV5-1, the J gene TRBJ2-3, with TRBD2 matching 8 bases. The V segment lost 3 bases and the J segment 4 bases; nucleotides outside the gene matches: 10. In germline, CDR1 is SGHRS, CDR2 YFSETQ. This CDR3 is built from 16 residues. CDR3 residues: CASSWDGGVSADTQYF. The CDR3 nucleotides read TGCGCCAGCAGCTGGGACGGGGGGGTATCGGCAGATACGCAGTATTTT.